This TCR beta chain was obtained from a study of T cell responses to AZD1222 COVID-19 vaccine. Points from the study as a whole: The study identified only five to seven AZD1222 recipients as seropositive at baseline. Spike-specific TCR breadth and depth were elevated following two AZD1222 doses. Nearly half of unique spike-specific TCRs reportedly avoided B.1.351 and B.1.1.7 mutated regions.

Concerning this clone itself: The antigen is not known.

Assay used: immunoSEQ multiplex PCR; TCRdb lists only in-frame clones, some missing. Of approximately 180,000 clones in the sample, more than 80% were seen once. The CDR3 runs to 17 residues. Germline CDR1 KGHSH, CDR2 LQKENI. V lost 3 bases and J 0 bases, leaving 15 bases between the germline ends. This clonotype was sampled from an adult who received the MenACWY meningococcal vaccine as a control. The rearrangement links TRBV18 to TRBJ1-3; D may be TRBD1 (5 bases). This sample comprised peripheral blood, obtained 28 days after the second dose of the MenACWY control vaccine. CDR3 DNA: TGTGCCAGCTCACCTCTTGAGTGGGGCGCCTCTGGAAACACCATATATTTT. The encoded protein is CASSPLEWGASGNTIYF. The whole variable domain, remainder taken from reference TRBV18 and TRBJ1-3, is NAGVMQNPRHLVRRRGQEARLRCSPMKGHSHVYWYRQLPEEGLKFMVYLQKENIIDESGMPKERFSAEFPKEGPSILRIQQVVRGDSAAYFCASSPLEWGASGNTIYFGEGSWLTVV.